The 3 T cell receptor beta chains in this list originate from one sample, sequenced in a study of blood T cell repertoires in COVID-19. Clones were sequenced by immunoSEQ multiplex PCR, and TCRdb holds only the in-frame ones, with some missing. Counted here are approximately 200,000 clones, around four fifths occurring once; the ten biggest clones make up 8% to 11%. Sequences were obtained from peripheral blood. These receptor sequences come from a woman aged 80 or over with COVID-19, enrolled during active disease.

The V call is TRBV3-1 (or the pseudogene TRBV3-2), the J call TRBJ2-1; tentatively, D is TRBD2 (6 bases). The CDR3 extends over 13 amino acids. Germline CDR1 is LGHDT and CDR2 is YNNKEL (reference sequence). Trimming left V 5 bases short and J 3 bases short, with 8 bases between. The CDR3 protein is CASSSGGYNEQFF. DNA for the CDR3: TGTGCCAGCAGCTCCGGGGGCTACAATGAGCAGTTCTTC.

The chain joins TRBV5-1 to TRBJ1-2; TRBD1 might be the D (6 bases). Per germline, CDR1 SGHRS and CDR2 YFSETQ. This CDR3 is 14 amino acids long. V dropped 4 bases and J dropped 0 bases, with 10 bases sitting between them. CDR3 DNA sequence: TGCGCCAGCAGCCCGGGGACAACTAACTATGGCTACACCTTC. Translated, it gives CASSPGTTNYGYTF.

V and J are TRBV6-6 and TRBJ2-3, with 9 bases that match TRBD1. Germline V lookup: CDR1 MNHNY, CDR2 SVGAGI (reference sequence). J lost 0 bases, V lost 5 bases, and 6 bases had no gene match. The CDR3 has 16 amino acids. As DNA, the CDR3 is TGTGCCAGCAGTACGGCCGGGACAGGGAGCACAGATACGCAGTATTTT. Its protein product is CASSTAGTGSTDTQYF.